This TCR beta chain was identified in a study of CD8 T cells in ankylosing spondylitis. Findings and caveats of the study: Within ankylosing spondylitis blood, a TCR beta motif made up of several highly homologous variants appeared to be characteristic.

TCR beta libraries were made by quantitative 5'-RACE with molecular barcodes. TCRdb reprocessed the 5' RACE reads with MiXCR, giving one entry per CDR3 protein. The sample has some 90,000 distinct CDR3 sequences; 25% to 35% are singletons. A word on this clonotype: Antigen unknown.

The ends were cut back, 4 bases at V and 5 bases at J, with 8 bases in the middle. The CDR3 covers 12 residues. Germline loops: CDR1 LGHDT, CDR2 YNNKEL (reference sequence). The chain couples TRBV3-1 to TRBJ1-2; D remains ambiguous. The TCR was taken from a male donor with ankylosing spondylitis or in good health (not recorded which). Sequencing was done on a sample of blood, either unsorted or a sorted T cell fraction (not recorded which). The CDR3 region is CASSRSSYGYTF. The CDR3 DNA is TGTGCCAGCAGCCGAAGTTCGTATGGCTACACCTTC.